This is a list of T cell receptor beta chains from one sample in a study of radiotherapy plus CTLA-4 blockade in lung cancer. Repertoires were generated with immunoSEQ multiplex PCR, while TCRdb's copy carries only in-frame clones and drops some. The sample yields more than 25,000 clones, 75% to 85% seen once. The input for sequencing was peripheral blood, taken from a patient treated with radiotherapy plus ipilimumab. The receptors originated from a human donor with non-small cell lung cancer that progressed on radiotherapy plus ipilimumab. CDR3s leave out the opening cysteine and the closing phenylalanine or tryptophan. The D gene is left open where the match is weak.

>NA|TRBV19
ASTRTANTEAF
>TRBD1|TRBV5-1
ASSGQGANHEQY
>NA|TRBV4-1
ASSLGLTNQPQH
>TRBD2|TRBV10-3
ATTAASGNSYEQY
>NA|TRBV9
ASSVSPSGANYGYT
>TRBD1|TRBV19
ASSPGDRGPGEQF
>TRBD2|TRBV10-3
AINPGTSGGGTDTQY
>NA|TRBV6-5
ASSAWVGGTGELF
>NA|TRBV19
ASKGRTDVAGELF
>NA|TRBV5-1
ASSFTDTYGYT
>NA|TRBV4-1
ASSQVFREDYGYT
>NA|TRBV7-9
ASSLVSPDTTDTQY
>NA|TRBV7-2
ASSVGVGGEKLF
>NA|TRBV7-2
ASSLARASSGNTIY
>TRBD2|TRBV11-3
ASSLRSGSVYNEQF
>NA|TRBV29-1
SVSQRGGNTIY
>NA|TRBV4-2
ASSAKGLSDSYNEQF
>NA|TRBV15
ATSRVGGGSNQPQH
>NA|TRBV19
ASSTPRGIINEQF
>NA|TRBV7-9
ASSLSTVNYGYT
>NA|TRBV6-1
ASELNPKEKLF
>NA|TRBV9
ASSVVPAGELF
>NA|TRBV7-9
ASSPEGRENTGELF
>NA|TRBV2
ASRYTGPGELF
>NA|TRBV19
ASSPQGLDEQY
>NA|TRBV4-3
ASSQDGGEGQPQH
>NA|TRBV5-6
ASSLEARRLGANVLT
>NA|TRBV7-9
ASSLDGIEAF
>NA|TRBV28
ASSLGGQGETQY
>TRBD1|TRBV6-5
ASRTTGGGHEQY
>NA|TRBV13
ASSPRGMNTEAF
>TRBD1|TRBV18
ASSQPTGDLDEQY
>TRBD1|TRBV4-1
ASSQTTGERTEAF
>NA|TRBV12-5
ASGLGQETQY
>NA|TRBV6-1
ASDAWRGNTEAF
>NA|TRBV19
ASSIRISGGSGANVLT
>TRBD1|TRBV7-2
ASSEGQNNSPLH
>NA|TRBV28
ASSFWLAGAYNEQF
>NA|TRBV19
ASRGGAAANTEAF
>TRBD2|TRBV7-2
ASSSYPGGTYEQY
>NA|TRBV18
ASSPSGLTDTQY
>NA|TRBV7-3
ASSFGQSTDTQY
>NA|TRBV4-1
ASSDGTHEQY
>NA|TRBV5-1
ASSAGRNTGELF
>NA|TRBV6-5
ASSTRDVGELF
>NA|TRBV28
ASSQRLPGDTQY
>TRBD2|TRBV28
ASSLAGLAVSMETQY
>TRBD1|TRBV30
AWTRTGADTEAF
>NA|TRBV12-1
ASSSVAPGRTIDYGYT
>NA|TRBV2
ASSVFTGNNEQY
>NA|TRBV15
ATSFGRDSGTQY
>NA|TRBV28
ASSLPGETYEQY
>TRBD1|TRBV7-2
ASSLDTGQGFVQPQH
>NA|TRBV29-1
SVQGHLLAYEQY
>NA|TRBV7-2
ASSLDYRMGEQY
>NA|TRBV5-6
ASSYQTGIHEQY